This entry is about one TCR beta chain. Since a much larger clone is just one base distant, this may be a read error. Preparation of the TCRbeta library involved a method that used unique molecular identifiers. TCRdb called the PCR reads again in MiXCR, with one record for every CDR3 protein. The data show a few hundred thousand distinct CDR3 sequences, 11% seen once. The CDR3 extends over 12 amino acids. The germline gives CDR1 SQVTM, CDR2 ANQGSEA. These data belong to a study of T-cell reconstitution after alpha-beta-depleted transplantation in children. This clonotype was sampled from a male patient aged 2-10 years who had a stem cell transplant for chronic granulomatous disease, so the T cells may come from the graft donor. The source was peripheral blood, collected 180 days after TCRalphabeta/CD19-depleted stem cell transplant. The V and J genes are TRBV29-1 and TRBJ2-5, with 7 bases that match TRBD2. CDR3 protein: CSVEEGRETQSF. The CDR3, as DNA: TGCAGCGTTGAGGAGGGGAGGGAGACCCAGTCCTTC. The full variable domain, rest sourced from reference TRBV29-1 and TRBJ2-5, is SAVISQKPSRDICQRGTSLTIQCQVDSQVTMMFWYRQQPGQSLTLIATANQGSEATYESGFVIDKFPISRPNLTFSTLTVSNMSPEDSSIYLCSVEEGRETQSFGPGTRLLVL.